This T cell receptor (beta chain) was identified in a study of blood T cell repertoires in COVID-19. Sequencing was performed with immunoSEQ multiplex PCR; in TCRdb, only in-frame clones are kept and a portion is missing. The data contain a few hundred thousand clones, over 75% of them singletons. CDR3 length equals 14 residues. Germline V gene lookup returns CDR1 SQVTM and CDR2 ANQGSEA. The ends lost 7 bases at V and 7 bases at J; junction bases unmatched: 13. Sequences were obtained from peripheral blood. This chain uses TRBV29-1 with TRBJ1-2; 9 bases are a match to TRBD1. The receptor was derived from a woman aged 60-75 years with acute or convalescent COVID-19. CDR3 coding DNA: TGCAGCGGGAGGGGGACAGGGAGGCCTAGTGGCTACACCTTC. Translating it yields CSGRGTGRPSGYTF.